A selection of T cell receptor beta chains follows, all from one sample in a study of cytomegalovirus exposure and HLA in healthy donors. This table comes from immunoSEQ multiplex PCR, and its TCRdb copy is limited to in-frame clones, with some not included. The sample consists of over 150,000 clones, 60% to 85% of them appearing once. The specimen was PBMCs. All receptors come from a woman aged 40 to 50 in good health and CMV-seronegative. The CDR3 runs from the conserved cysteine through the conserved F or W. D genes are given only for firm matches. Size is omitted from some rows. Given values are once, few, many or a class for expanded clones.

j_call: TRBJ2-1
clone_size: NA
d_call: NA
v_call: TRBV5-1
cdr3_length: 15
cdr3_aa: CASSLMGQSTNEQFF
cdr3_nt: TGCGCCAGCAGCTTAATGGGACAATCTACAAATGAGCAGTTCTTC

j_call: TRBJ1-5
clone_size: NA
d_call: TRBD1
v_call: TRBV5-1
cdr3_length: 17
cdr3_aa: CASSLVPTGASNQPQHF
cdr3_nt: TGCGCCAGCAGCTTGGTCCCAACAGGGGCGAGCAATCAGCCCCAGCATTTT

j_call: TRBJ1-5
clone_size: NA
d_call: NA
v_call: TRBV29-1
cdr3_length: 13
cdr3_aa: CSVGGPGNQPQHF
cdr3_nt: TGCAGCGTTGGAGGTCCAGGCAATCAGCCCCAGCATTTT

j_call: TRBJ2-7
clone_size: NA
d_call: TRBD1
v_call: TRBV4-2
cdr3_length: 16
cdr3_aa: CASSQEGSRGQEEQYF
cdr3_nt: TGTGCCAGCAGCCAAGAGGGAAGCAGGGGGCAAGAAGAGCAGTACTTC

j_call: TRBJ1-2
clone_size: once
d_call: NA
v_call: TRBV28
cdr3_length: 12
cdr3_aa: CATVTQIYGYTF
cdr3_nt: TGTGCCACTGTCACACAGATCTATGGCTACACCTTC

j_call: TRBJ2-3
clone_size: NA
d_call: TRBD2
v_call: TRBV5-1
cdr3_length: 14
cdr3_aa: CASSGAGPWDTQYF
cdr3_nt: TGCGCCAGCAGTGGAGCGGGACCCTGGGATACGCAGTATTTT

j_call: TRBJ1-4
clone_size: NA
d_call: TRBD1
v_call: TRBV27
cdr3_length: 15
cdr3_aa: CASSTGTGGNEKLFF
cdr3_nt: TGTGCCAGCAGTACGGGGACAGGAGGGAATGAAAAACTGTTTTTT

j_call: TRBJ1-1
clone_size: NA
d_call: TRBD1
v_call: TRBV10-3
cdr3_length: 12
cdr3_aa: CASGTANTEAFF
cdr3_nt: TGTGCCAGCGGGACAGCGAACACTGAAGCTTTCTTT

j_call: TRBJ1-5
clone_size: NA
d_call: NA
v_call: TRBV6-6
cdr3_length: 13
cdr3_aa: CASRDSQDQPQHF
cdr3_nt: TGTGCCAGCAGGGACAGCCAAGATCAGCCCCAGCATTTT

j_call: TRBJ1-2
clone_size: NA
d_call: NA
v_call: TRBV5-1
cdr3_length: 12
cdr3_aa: CASSLDREGYTF
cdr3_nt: TGCGCCAGCAGCTTGGACAGGGAGGGCTACACCTTC

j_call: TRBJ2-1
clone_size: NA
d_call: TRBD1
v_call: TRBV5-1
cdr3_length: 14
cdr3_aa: CASSRQTGLNEQFF
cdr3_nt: TGCGCCAGCAGCCGGCAGACAGGGTTGAATGAGCAGTTCTTC

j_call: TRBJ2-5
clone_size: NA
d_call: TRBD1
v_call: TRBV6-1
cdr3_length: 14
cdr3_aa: CASSEPDRAETQYF
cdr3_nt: TGTGCCAGCAGTGAACCCGACAGGGCGGAGACCCAGTACTTC

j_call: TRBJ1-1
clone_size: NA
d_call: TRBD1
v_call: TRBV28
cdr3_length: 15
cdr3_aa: CASSREQGENTEAFF
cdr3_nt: TGTGCCAGCAGCAGAGAACAGGGGGAGAACACTGAAGCTTTCTTT

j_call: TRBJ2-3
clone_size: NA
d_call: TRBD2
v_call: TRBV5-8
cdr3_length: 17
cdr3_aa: CASSPGRLLAGADTQYF
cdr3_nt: TGTGCCAGCAGCCCCGGAAGGTTACTAGCGGGGGCAGATACGCAGTATTTT

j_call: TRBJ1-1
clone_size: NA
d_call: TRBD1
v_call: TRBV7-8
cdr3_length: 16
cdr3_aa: CASSLTPGQGYTEAFF
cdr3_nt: TGTGCCAGCAGCTTAACCCCGGGACAGGGGTACACTGAAGCTTTCTTT

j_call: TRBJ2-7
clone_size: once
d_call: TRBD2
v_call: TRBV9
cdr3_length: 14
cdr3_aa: CASSVAGGPYEQYF
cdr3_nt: TGTGCCAGCAGCGTAGCGGGAGGGCCATACGAGCAGTACTTC

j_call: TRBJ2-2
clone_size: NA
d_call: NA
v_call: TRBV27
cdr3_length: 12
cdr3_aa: CASSFSIGELFF
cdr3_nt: TGTGCCAGCAGTTTTAGCATCGGGGAGCTGTTTTTT

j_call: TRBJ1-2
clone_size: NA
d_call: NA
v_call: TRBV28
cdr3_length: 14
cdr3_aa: CASSRGYGLYGYTF
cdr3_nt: TGTGCCAGCAGTAGGGGGTACGGGCTCTATGGCTACACCTTC

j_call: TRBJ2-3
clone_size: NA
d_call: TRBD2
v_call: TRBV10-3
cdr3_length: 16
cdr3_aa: CAISSGLAGVTDTQYF
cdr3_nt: TGTGCCATCAGTTCCGGACTAGCGGGAGTAACAGATACGCAGTATTTT

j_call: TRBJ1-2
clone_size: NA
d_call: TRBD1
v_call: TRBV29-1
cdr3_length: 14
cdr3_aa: CSVESPGQIYGYTF
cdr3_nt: TGCAGCGTTGAGTCCCCGGGACAGATCTATGGCTACACCTTC

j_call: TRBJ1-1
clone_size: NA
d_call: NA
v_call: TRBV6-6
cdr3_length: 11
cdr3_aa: CASSYIAEAFF
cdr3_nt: TGTGCCAGCAGTTATATCGCTGAAGCTTTCTTT

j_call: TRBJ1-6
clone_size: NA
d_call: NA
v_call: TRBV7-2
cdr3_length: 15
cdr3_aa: CASSLTAQGGSPLHF
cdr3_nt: TGTGCCAGCAGCTTGACGGCACAGGGTGGTTCACCCCTCCACTTT

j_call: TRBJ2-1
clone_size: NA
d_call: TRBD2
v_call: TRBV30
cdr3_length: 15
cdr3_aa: CAWRRDYRRGNEQFF
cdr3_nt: TGTGCCTGGAGGAGGGACTACCGGAGGGGTAATGAGCAGTTCTTC

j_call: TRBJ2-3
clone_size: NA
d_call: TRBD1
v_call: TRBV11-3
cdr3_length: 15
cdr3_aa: CASSRDRAYTDTQYF
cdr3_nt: TGTGCCAGCAGCCGGGACAGGGCCTACACAGATACGCAGTATTTT

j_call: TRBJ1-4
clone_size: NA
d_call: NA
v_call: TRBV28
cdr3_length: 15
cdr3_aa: CASSLGGPGSEKLFF
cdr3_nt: TGTGCCAGCAGTTTAGGAGGTCCGGGATCTGAAAAACTGTTTTTT

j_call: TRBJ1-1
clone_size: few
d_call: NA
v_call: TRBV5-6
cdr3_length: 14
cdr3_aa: CASTILGRNTEAFF
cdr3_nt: TGTGCCAGCACTATACTCGGGAGGAACACTGAAGCTTTCTTT

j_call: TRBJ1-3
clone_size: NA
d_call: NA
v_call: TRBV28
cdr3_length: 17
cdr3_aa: CASSLEIWGLTGNTIYF
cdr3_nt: TGTGCCAGCAGCCTCGAGATATGGGGGCTGACTGGAAACACCATATATTTT

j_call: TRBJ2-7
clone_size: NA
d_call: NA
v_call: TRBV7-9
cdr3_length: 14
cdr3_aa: CASSFTSQSYEQYF
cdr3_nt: TGTGCCAGCAGCTTTACATCACAGTCCTACGAGCAGTACTTC